This TCR beta chain derives from a study of blood T cells in healthy people across ages. Alongside a J-beta primer mix, a sample-barcoded 5' primer served in a second PCR lasting roughly 7 to 12 cycles. TCRdb recomputed calls from the 5' RACE reads with MiXCR, one row per CDR3 protein. The sample yields about 1,600,000 distinct CDR3 sequences, 40% to 50% seen once. Germline V gene lookup returns CDR1 MGHRA and CDR2 YSYEKL. V dropped 0 bases and J dropped 0 bases, with 12 bases sitting between them. The CDR3 length is 17 residues. Sample: blood. J is TRBJ2-1 and V is TRBV4-1; D ambiguous. The sequence was obtained from a woman between 18 and 29 years old in good health. CDR3 protein: CASSQERRSSSYNEQFF. The CDR3 DNA is TGCGCCAGCAGCCAAGAGAGACGGTCTAGCTCCTACAATGAGCAGTTCTTC.